This T cell receptor (beta chain) was sequenced during a study of blood T cell repertoires in COVID-19. Each recovered donor of Cohort 3 presented with two negative PCRs, clearance, or symptom resolution. Here immunoSEQ multiplex PCR was the method, and the copy in TCRdb shows in-frame clones only, minus some. This table holds approximately 350,000 clones, 80% to 90% found once. The receptor's source is a man aged 18 to 29 who had recovered from COVID-19. Sequencing was performed on PBMCs or T cells enriched from blood (not recorded which).

CDR3 sequence: CASSRNSGTGTPSYTF. For the CDR3, the DNA is TGTGCCAGCAGCCGTAACTCCGGGACAGGGACACCAAGCTACACCTTC. The chain recombines TRBV11-2 with TRBJ1-2; TRBD1 matches 9 bases. This CDR3 region has 16 residues. J gave up 9 bases and V 5 bases, and 16 bases lay outside the gene matches. The germline V gene encodes CDR1 SGHAT and CDR2 FQNNGV.